The 21 T cell receptor beta chains presented below share a single source sample, sequenced in a study of T cell changes during pregnancy in multiple sclerosis. Generated by immunoSEQ multiplex PCR, the TCRdb table keeps only in-frame clones and is missing some. This table holds approximately 40,000 clones, more than 75% found once. The starting material was CD4+ T cells from peripheral blood mononuclear cells, obtained in the first trimester of pregnancy. Source of these receptors: a female donor with multiple sclerosis, enrolled in a pregnancy study.

The chain carries TRBV28 and TRBJ2-7, with 9 positions matching TRBD1. The V gene end was trimmed by 4 bases and the J gene end by 3 bases; junction bases not matched to a gene: 10. This CDR3 has 16 residues. Looked up from germline, CDR1 is MDHEN and CDR2 is SYDVKM. The CDR3 sequence is CASSSTTGGSYYEQYF. The DNA for the CDR3 is TGTGCCAGCAGTTCCACGACAGGGGGATCCTACTACGAGCAGTACTTC.

The chain employs TRBV7-3 and TRBJ2-1; TRBD2 agrees at 9 bases. The germline V gene encodes CDR1 SGHTA and CDR2 FQGTGA. V shed 1 base and J 7 bases; nucleotides not matched to a gene: 5. The length of the CDR3 is 15 residues. The CDR3 region has the DNA TGTGCCAGCAGCTTAAATAGCGGGAGTGGGAATGAGCAGTTCTTC. The encoded protein is CASSLNSGSGNEQFF.

The rearrangement uses TRBV4-2 and TRBJ1-6; 8 bases map to TRBD1. The CDR3 loop spans 15 amino acids. Trimming cost V 0 bases and J 8 bases; bases outside gene matches: 3. Germline lookup yields CDR1 LGHNA and CDR2 YNFKEQ. The CDR3: CASSQDPQGDSPLHF. CDR3 sequence (DNA): TGTGCCAGCAGCCAAGATCCACAGGGGGATTCACCCCTCCACTTT.

The sample holds a few counts of this clone. The genes are TRBV6-1 and TRBJ2-3, with 9 bases matching TRBD2. Trimming cost V 8 bases and J 3 bases; bases outside gene matches: 6. Germline V gene data show CDR1 as MNHNS and CDR2 as SASEGT. The CDR3 loop spans 14 amino acids. CDR3 in amino acids: CASAAGGRTDTQYF. In nucleotides, the CDR3 is TGTGCCAGCGCGGCGGGAGGGAGGACAGATACGCAGTATTTT.

The chain joins TRBV9 to TRBJ2-1; tentative D call: TRBD1 (5 bases). The CDR3 sequence is 14 residues long. V lost 6 bases and J 0 bases, leaving 10 bases between the germline ends. Germline lookup yields CDR1 SGDLS and CDR2 YYNGEE. The CDR3 coding sequence is TGTGCCAGCAACCCAGGGAACTCCTACAATGAGCAGTTCTTC. Translation gives CASNPGNSYNEQFF.

The rearrangement links TRBV5-1 to TRBJ2-2; TRBD1 aligns across 11 bases. V gave up 4 bases and J gave up 6 bases; unmatched junction bases: 8. Germline V gene sequence: CDR1 SGHRS, CDR2 YFSETQ. The CDR3 has 16 amino acids. In nucleotides, the CDR3 is TGCGCCAGCAGCCCCGGGACAGGGGGTCTTGCCGGGGAGCTGTTTTTT. It encodes CASSPGTGGLAGELFF.

The gene calls are TRBV15 and TRBJ2-1; 16 bases line up with TRBD2. The CDR3 is 20 amino acids. V shed 0 bases and J 6 bases; nucleotides not matched to a gene: 11. Germline CDR1 reads LNHNV; CDR2 reads YYDKDF (reference sequence). CDR3 amino acids: CATSREPGLAGGPYGNEQFF. CDR3 coding DNA: TGTGCCACCAGCAGAGAGCCGGGACTAGCGGGAGGGCCTTATGGCAATGAGCAGTTCTTC. The full variable domain, with the rest looked up from reference TRBV15 and TRBJ2-1, is DAMVIQNPRYQVTQFGKPVTLSCSQTLNHNVMYWYQQKSSQAPKLLFHYYDKDFNNEADTPDNFQSRRPNTSFCFLDIRSPGLGDTAMYLCATSREPGLAGGPYGNEQFFGPGTRLTVL.

This clone was seen only once. The chain joins TRBV29-1 to TRBJ2-4; TRBD1 is a possible D gene (5 bases). Germline CDR1 is SQVTM and CDR2 is ANQGSEA. CDR3 size: 12 residues. The germline V and J ends were trimmed by 6 bases and 7 bases, with 13 bases remaining between them. The CDR3 sequence: CSVGDLGNIQYF. The CDR3 DNA is TGCAGCGTAGGGGATTTGGGTAACATTCAGTACTTC. Based on the CDR3 plus reference TRBV29-1 and TRBJ2-4, the full variable domain is SAVISQKPSRDICQRGTSLTIQCQVDSQVTMMFWYRQQPGQSLTLIATANQGSEATYESGFVIDKFPISRPNLTFSTLTVSNMSPEDSSIYLCSVGDLGNIQYFGAGTRLSVL.

The chain uses TRBV7-3 and TRBJ1-3; unclear D gene. The CDR3 is made up of 15 amino acids. Germline-derived CDR1 and CDR2 are SGHTA and FQGTGA. V was clipped by 2 bases and J by 0 bases, with 8 bases between them. The CDR3 nucleotides read TGTGCCAGCAGCTTACTTCCCTCCTCTGGAAACACCATATATTTT. Its protein is CASSLLPSSGNTIYF.

The genes are TRBV7-3 and TRBJ2-3, with D possibly TRBD2 on 6 matching bases. V was trimmed by 2 bases and J by 2 bases, leaving 8 bases between them. There are 14 residues in the CDR3. CDR1 and CDR2 from the germline V gene are SGHTA and FQGTGA. The CDR3 loop is CASSLGGNTDTQYF. The DNA for the CDR3 is TGTGCCAGCAGCTTAGGGGGGAACACAGATACGCAGTATTTT.

V is TRBV12-5 and J is TRBJ2-3, with TRBD2 identical over 13 bases. After removal of 7 bases from V and 5 bases from J, the junction contained 15 bases not matched to a gene. There are 18 residues in the CDR3. The germline V gene has CDR1 LGHNT and CDR2 FRNRAP. Here the CDR3 DNA reads TGTGCTAGTGCCCAGCTTACCGGACTAGCGGGGGCGCAAGATACGCAGTATTTT. Translating it yields CASAQLTGLAGAQDTQYF. Filled out from reference TRBV12-5 and TRBJ2-3, the complete variable domain reads DARVTQTPRHKVTEMGQEVTMRCQPILGHNTVFWYRQTMMQGLELLAYFRNRAPLDDSGMPKDRFSAEMPDATLATLKIQPSEPRDSAVYFCASAQLTGLAGAQDTQYFGPGTRLTVL.

The chain links TRBV6-1 to TRBJ2-7; 16 bases are a match to TRBD2. The CDR3 contains 19 residues. Looked up from germline, CDR1 is MNHNS and CDR2 is SASEGT. V shed 0 bases and J 2 bases; nucleotides not matched to a gene: 7. For the CDR3, the DNA is TGTGCCAGCAGTGAAGCGCTCTTGGGGACTAGCGGGAGGGCCTACGAGCAGTACTTC. Its translation: CASSEALLGTSGRAYEQYF.

This clone has a handful of counts. The V gene is TRBV27, the J gene TRBJ1-4; D is unclear. The CDR3 is 13 residues long. Trimming shortened V by 1 base and J by 4 bases, and 4 bases separated the two germline ends. Germline assignment: CDR1 MNHEY and CDR2 SMNVEV (reference sequence). CDR3 sequence (DNA): TGTGCCAGCAGTTTATTGAGTAATGAAAAACTGTTTTTT. Translation: CASSLLSNEKLFF.

J is TRBJ2-7 and V is TRBV29-1; tentative D call: TRBD2 (6 bases). The CDR3 runs to 13 residues. The V gene's germline CDR1 is SQVTM and CDR2 ANQGSEA. The germline V and J ends were trimmed by 7 bases and 1 base, with 14 bases remaining between them. CDR3 sequence: CSAAAGSSYEQYF. The DNA for the CDR3 is TGCAGCGCGGCAGCGGGCTCGTCCTACGAGCAGTACTTC.

The chain carries TRBV18 and TRBJ2-1; 10 positions match TRBD1. Germline V lookup: CDR1 KGHSH, CDR2 LQKENI. The CDR3 has 13 amino acids. J lost 9 bases, V lost 5 bases, and 4 bases had no gene match. Written as DNA, the CDR3 is TGTGCCAGCTCAAGGACAGGGGGAAGTGAGCAGTTCTTC. Translated: CASSRTGGSEQFF.

The chain employs TRBV5-4 and TRBJ1-2, with 9 bases that match TRBD1. In germline, CDR1 is SGHNT, CDR2 YYREEE (reference sequence). The CDR3 has 14 residues. V dropped 5 bases and J dropped 4; count of bases not matched to a gene: 6. This CDR3 reads CASSLGQGIYGYTF. The CDR3 bases are TGTGCCAGCAGTTTAGGACAGGGGATCTATGGCTACACCTTC.

V and J are TRBV10-3 and TRBJ2-1, with D tentatively TRBD1 (6 bases). In germline, CDR1 is ENHRY, CDR2 SYGVKD. The length of the CDR3 is 12 residues. V was clipped by 10 bases and J by 9 bases, with 16 bases between them. This CDR3 is CASYAVGGEQFF. The CDR3 DNA reads TGTGCCAGCTACGCCGTAGGGGGTGAGCAGTTCTTC.

The CDR3 is CASSLGLGLAGGLTDTQYF. The CDR3 coding sequence is TGTGCCAGCAGCTTAGGCCTGGGACTAGCGGGGGGACTCACAGATACGCAGTATTTT. This chain joins TRBV7-2 and TRBJ2-3; 15 bases line up with TRBD2. CDR1 and CDR2 (germline): SGHTA, FQGNSA. V lost 1 base to trimming and J lost 2 bases; unmatched junction nucleotides: 7. This CDR3 has 19 residues. Variable domain in full (rest from reference TRBV7-2 and TRBJ2-3): GAGVSQSPSNKVTEKGKDVELRCDPISGHTALYWYRQSLGQGLEFLIYFQGNSAPDKSGLPSDRFSAERTGGSVSTLTIQRTQQEDSAVYLCASSLGLGLAGGLTDTQYFGPGTRLTVL.

This clone has only a few counts. V usage is TRBV19 and J usage is TRBJ2-1, with a weak D call TRBD1 (6 bases). This CDR3 has 14 residues. The V gene lost 9 bases and the J gene lost 5 bases, with 17 bases spanning the gap. Germline V CDR1 and CDR2: LNHDA, SQIVND (reference sequence). The CDR3 here is CASPHRVGNNEQFF. CDR3 in DNA: TGTGCCAGCCCCCACAGGGTAGGGAACAATGAGCAGTTCTTC.

The V and J genes are TRBV11-1 and TRBJ2-1; 9 positions agree with TRBD2. Germline V lookup: CDR1 SGHAT, CDR2 FQDESV (reference sequence). V lost 5 bases, J lost 9 bases, and 8 bases stayed unmatched. The CDR3 length is 14 residues. This chain's CDR3 is CASSRAGGQFEQFF. DNA of the CDR3: TGTGCCAGCAGCAGAGCGGGGGGCCAGTTTGAGCAGTTCTTC. Complete variable domain (other parts from reference TRBV11-1 and TRBJ2-1): EAEVAQSPRYKITEKSQAVAFWCDPISGHATLYWYRQILGQGPELLVQFQDESVVDDSQLPKDRFSAERLKGVDSTLKIQPAELGDSAMYLCASSRAGGQFEQFFGPGTRLTVL.

The gene calls are TRBV5-4 and TRBJ2-1; 8 bases are shared with TRBD2. This CDR3 contains 14 residues. Looked up from germline, CDR1 is SGHNT and CDR2 is YYREEE (reference sequence). Unmatched junction bases numbered 2, after V lost 5 bases and J lost 1 base. Here the CDR3 DNA reads TGTGCCAGCAGGCGGGAGGTGTCCTACAATGAGCAGTTCTTC. This gives the protein CASRREVSYNEQFF.